A selection of T cell receptor beta chains follows, all from one sample in a study of chemoradiotherapy in HPV16-positive cancers. Assay used: immunoSEQ multiplex PCR; TCRdb lists only in-frame clones, some missing. This sample has more than 5,000 clones, with 85% to 90% found just once. The sequencing here drew on blood, taken from a patient who underwent chemoradiotherapy. The source is a human donor with HPV-associated anogenital cancer. CDR3s include the opening cysteine and the closing phenylalanine or tryptophan. A D gene is named only where the DNA matches it firmly. Clone sizes are given selectively: once, few, many, or a class where the clone is expanded.

size | J | D | V | CDR3 | DNA
NA | TRBJ2-6 | NA | TRBV2 | CASSEGNSGANVLTF | TGTGCCAGCAGTGAGGGGAACTCTGGGGCCAACGTCCTGACTTTC
NA | TRBJ1-2 | NA | TRBV25-1 | CATSPRGAIGYGYTF | TGTGCCACCTCTCCAAGGGGCGCGATTGGCTATGGCTACACCTTC
few | TRBJ2-2 | TRBD2 | TRBV5-4 | CASSFGGGNTGELFF | TGTGCCAGCAGCTTCGGCGGGGGGAACACCGGGGAGCTGTTTTTT
NA | TRBJ1-1 | TRBD1 | TRBV5-4 | CASSRDRAVWNTEAFF | TGTGCCAGCAGCCGAGACAGGGCGGTGTGGAACACTGAAGCTTTCTTT
once | TRBJ2-1 | NA | TRBV5-4 | CASSLAGLQNNGQFF | TGTGCCAGCAGCTTGGCCGGGCTACAAAACAATGGGCAGTTCTTC
NA | TRBJ1-4 | TRBD1 | TRBV5-5 | CASSYRTGGFGEKLFF | TGTGCCAGCAGCTACCGGACAGGGGGCTTCGGTGAAAAACTGTTTTTT
NA | TRBJ2-7 | NA | TRBV10-3 | CAISRRDEQYF | TGTGCCATCAGCCGCAGGGACGAGCAGTACTTC
NA | TRBJ2-1 | TRBD1 | TRBV4-2 | CASSQDPQGESYNEQFF | TGTGCCAGCAGCCAAGACCCCCAGGGGGAATCCTACAATGAGCAGTTCTTC
NA | TRBJ2-3 | NA | TRBV7-2 | CASSGAGSTDTQYF | TGTGCCAGCAGCGGGGCAGGGTCCACAGATACGCAGTATTTT
NA | TRBJ1-4 | NA | TRBV5-1 | CASSLGGLSEKLFF | TGCGCCAGCAGCTTGGGGGGCTTAAGCGAAAAACTGTTTTTT